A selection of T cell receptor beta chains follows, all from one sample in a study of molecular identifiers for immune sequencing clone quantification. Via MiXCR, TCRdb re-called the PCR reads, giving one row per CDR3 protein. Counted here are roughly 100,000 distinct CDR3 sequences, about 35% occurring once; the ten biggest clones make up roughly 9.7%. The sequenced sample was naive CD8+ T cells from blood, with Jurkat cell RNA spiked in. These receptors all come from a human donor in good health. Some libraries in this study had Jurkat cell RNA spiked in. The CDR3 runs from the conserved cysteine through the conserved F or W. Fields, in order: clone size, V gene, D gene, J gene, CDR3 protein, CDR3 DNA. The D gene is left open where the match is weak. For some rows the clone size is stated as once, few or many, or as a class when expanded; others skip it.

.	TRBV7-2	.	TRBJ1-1	CASSLSGFTEAFF	TGTGCCAGCAGCTTATCAGGGTTCACTGAAGCTTTCTTT
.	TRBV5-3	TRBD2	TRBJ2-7	CASSFAGGRYYEQYF	TGTGCCAGCAGCTTTGCGGGGGGACGGTACTACGAGCAGTACTTC
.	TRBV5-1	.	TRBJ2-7	CASSMGTASFEQNF	TGCGCCAGCAGCATGGGGACGGCCTCCTTCGAGCAGAACTTC
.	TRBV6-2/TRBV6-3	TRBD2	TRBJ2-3	CASSYSTSPTDTQYF	TGTGCCAGCAGTTACTCGACTAGCCCGACAGATACGCAGTATTTT
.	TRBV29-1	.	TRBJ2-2	CSVAGGPTGELFF	TGCAGCGTAGCCGGGGGTCCAACCGGGGAGCTGTTTTTT
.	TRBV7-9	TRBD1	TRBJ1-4	CASSSPKTGVEKLFF	TGTGCCAGCAGCTCGCCAAAAACAGGGGTTGAAAAACTGTTTTTT
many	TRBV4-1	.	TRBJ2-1	CASSWDSSSYNEQFF	TGCGCCAGCAGCTGGGACTCGAGCTCCTACAATGAGCAGTTCTTC
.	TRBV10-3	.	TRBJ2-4	CAIGEGPEAKNIQYF	TGTGCCATCGGTGAGGGACCCGAGGCCAAAAACATTCAGTACTTC
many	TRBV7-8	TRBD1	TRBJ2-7	CASSQTGGREQYF	TGTGCCAGCAGCCAAACAGGGGGCCGGGAGCAGTACTTC
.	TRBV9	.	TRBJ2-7	CASSAGQGVSYEQYF	TGTGCCAGCAGCGCAGGCCAGGGAGTCTCCTACGAGCAGTACTTC
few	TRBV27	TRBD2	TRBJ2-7	CASSLRLAAVRGEQYF	TGTGCCAGCAGTTTACGGCTAGCGGCAGTAAGGGGTGAGCAGTACTTC
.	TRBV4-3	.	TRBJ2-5	CASSLGVLQEPQYF	TGCGCCAGCAGTCTAGGGGTACTCCAAGAGCCCCAGTACTTC
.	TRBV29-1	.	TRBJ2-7	CSVEDRGGYEQYF	TGCAGCGTTGAAGATCGAGGCGGATACGAGCAGTACTTC
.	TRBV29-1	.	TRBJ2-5	CSVEKRETQYF	TGCAGCGTTGAAAAGAGGGAGACCCAGTACTTC
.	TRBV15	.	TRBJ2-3	CATSRVGGTTDTQYF	TGTGCCACCAGCAGAGTGGGCGGGACCACAGATACGCAGTATTTT
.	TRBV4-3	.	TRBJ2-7	CASSQDTAQPYEQYF	TGCGCCAGCAGCCAGGACACCGCTCAACCCTACGAGCAGTACTTC
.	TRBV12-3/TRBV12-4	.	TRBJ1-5	CASSFGGGGQPQHF	TGTGCCAGCAGTTTTGGCGGGGGGGGACAGCCCCAGCATTTT
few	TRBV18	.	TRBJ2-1	CASSPTNLDEQFF	TGTGCCAGCTCTCCGACTAACCTCGATGAGCAGTTCTTC
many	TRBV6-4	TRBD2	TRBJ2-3	CASSGLAGGTQYF	TGTGCCAGCAGTGGACTAGCGGGAGGTACGCAGTATTTT
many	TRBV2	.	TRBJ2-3	CASAADTQYF	TGTGCCAGCGCTGCAGATACGCAGTATTTT
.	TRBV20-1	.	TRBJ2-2	CSARDIVNRDTGELFF	TGCAGTGCTAGGGACATCGTTAACAGGGATACCGGGGAGCTGTTTTTT
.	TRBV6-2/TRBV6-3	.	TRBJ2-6	CASMTGTGGSGANVLTF	TGTGCCAGCATGACCGGGACTGGAGGCTCTGGGGCCAACGTCCTGACTTTC
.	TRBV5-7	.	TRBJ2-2	CASSPDGAGELFF	TGTGCCAGCAGCCCTGACGGTGCCGGGGAGCTGTTTTTT
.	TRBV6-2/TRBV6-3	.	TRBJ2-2	CASSDVTGANTGELFF	TGTGCCAGCAGTGATGTTACCGGGGCGAACACCGGGGAGCTGTTTTTT
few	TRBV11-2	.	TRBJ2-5	CASSRSEETQYF	TGTGCCAGCAGCAGGTCAGAGGAGACCCAGTACTTC
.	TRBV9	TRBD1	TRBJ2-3	CAGGTGDSTDAQYF	TGTGCCGGAGGGACAGGGGATAGCACAGATGCGCAGTATTTT
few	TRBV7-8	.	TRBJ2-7	CASSLVTAYEQYF	TGTGCCAGCAGCCTGGTGACGGCCTACGAGCAGTACTTC
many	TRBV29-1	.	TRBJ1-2	CSVEDPGGDGYTF	TGCAGCGTTGAAGATCCGGGCGGCGATGGCTACACCTTC
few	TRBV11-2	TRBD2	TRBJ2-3	CASSAWALTSDTDTQYF	TGTGCCAGCAGCGCCTGGGCCCTTACTAGCGACACAGATACGCAGTATTTT
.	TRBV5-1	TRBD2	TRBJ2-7	CASSLEGLAGGSYEQYF	TGCGCCAGCAGCTTGGAGGGACTAGCGGGAGGGTCCTACGAGCAGTACTTC
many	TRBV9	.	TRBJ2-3	CASSGIRGSTDTQYF	TGTGCCAGCAGCGGAATCAGGGGTAGCACAGATACGCAGTATTTT